The clone carrying this T cell receptor beta chain was recorded once. What it recognizes is unknown. Described time point: blood 2 weeks post-SBRT. The sample's treatment: 15 Gy SBRT to primary tumor, nephrectomy 4 weeks later. This renal cell carcinoma was of the clear cell type. The data derive from a study of radiation and T cells in renal cell carcinoma. About the research overall: Nephrectomy followed 15 Gy stereotactic body radiation by 4 weeks. Study-level findings and limits: Baseline intratumoral clonotype presence is unknown without pretreatment biopsies.

In germline, CDR1 is SGHTA, CDR2 FQGNSA. The germline V and J ends were trimmed by 4 bases and 2 bases, with 12 bases remaining between them. This CDR3 has 16 residues. The table came from immunoSEQ multiplex PCR; TCRdb's copy has only in-frame clones and leaves some out. The table has around 130,000 clones, around four fifths seen once. Sequenced material: blood, taken from a patient whose treatment included radiotherapy and nephrectomy. The receptor was derived from a woman aged 55-69 years with renal cell carcinoma. V gene TRBV7-2 combines with J gene TRBJ2-6; tentatively, D is TRBD2 (6 bases). CDR3 amino acids: CASSSIGGTGANVLTF. The DNA of the CDR3 is TGTGCCAGCAGCTCAATCGGGGGAACTGGGGCCAACGTCCTGACTTTC.